This T cell receptor (beta chain) was identified during a study of T cells in localized non-small cell lung cancer. Clones were read by immunoSEQ multiplex PCR, and TCRdb kept only the in-frame ones, dropping some. The table lists some 24,000 clones, roughly nine tenths of them singletons. Study findings and constraints: Appearances in adjacent lung were noted for a median roughly 50 of the top 100 tumor clones.

A note on this clone: What it recognizes is unknown.

This CDR3 spans 16 amino acids. Germline V CDR1 and CDR2: SGHRS, YFSETQ. Trimming removed 0 bases at V and 4 bases at J, with 17 bases between. This rearrangement joins TRBV5-1 to TRBJ2-7, with D perhaps TRBD1 (6 bases). The source of this sequence is a woman aged 35-70 years with stage I lung adenocarcinoma. The starting material was peripheral blood, obtained before any cancer treatment. CDR3 amino acids: CASSLGALGGSYEQYF. In nucleotides, the CDR3 is TGCGCCAGCAGCTTGGGGGCTTTAGGGGGTAGTTACGAGCAGTACTTC.